What follows are 27 T cell receptor beta chains derived from one specimen sequenced in a study of T-cell memory formation after mild COVID-19. TCRdb called the 5' RACE reads again in MiXCR, with one record for every CDR3 protein. Of hundreds of thousands of distinct CDR3 sequences in the sample, 15% to 20% were seen once. Sequencing was done on a sample of PBMCs or a T cell subset sorted from them (not recorded which). These receptors all stem from an adult woman who had mild COVID-19 (a few samples of this study predate the infection). Cell type and time point are not known.

The gene calls are TRBV7-2 and TRBJ2-7; D unresolved. CDR1 and CDR2 (germline): SGHTA, FQGNSA. The V gene lost 5 bases and the J gene lost 4 bases, with 15 bases spanning the gap. The length of the CDR3 is 14 residues. The chain's CDR3 is CASSAQRYQYEQYF. The CDR3 DNA follows: TGTGCCAGCAGCGCCCAGAGGTATCAGTACGAGCAGTACTTC.

This clonotype has just a few counts. The chain couples TRBV5-1 to TRBJ2-4, with 16 bases identical to TRBD2. With 4 bases clipped from V and 0 bases from J, the junction kept 7 bases outside the gene matches. Germline CDR1 reads SGHRS; CDR2 reads YFSETQ. This CDR3 is 19 amino acids long. For the CDR3, the DNA is TGCGCCAGCAGCCCCGGGACTAGCGGGAGGGCCGAAGCCAAAAACATTCAGTACTTC. It codes for CASSPGTSGRAEAKNIQYF.

This clonotype came up a few times. This chain uses TRBV30 with TRBJ2-1; D is tentatively TRBD1 or TRBD2 (5 bases each). Germline V gene sequence: CDR1 GTSNPN, CDR2 SVGIG (reference sequence). Between the trimmed V and J ends, which lost 3 bases and 2 bases, there was a span of 20 bases. The CDR3 sequence is 17 residues long. Here the CDR3 DNA reads TGTGCCTGGAGCGCACCCCCGACAGTGAGGGCCTACAATGAGCAGTTCTTC. The encoded protein is CAWSAPPTVRAYNEQFF.

This chain connects TRBV7-7 to TRBJ2-3; 9 bases are a match to TRBD1. Germline V CDR1 and CDR2: SSHAT, FNYEAQ (reference sequence). V dropped 0 bases and J dropped 12; count of bases not matched to a gene: 10. CDR3 length: 15 residues. The CDR3 nucleotides read TGTGCCAGCAGCTTAGCGAAGGGACAGGGTTACGAACAGTATTTT. Its protein product is CASSLAKGQGYEQYF.

The chain links TRBV4-3 to TRBJ2-3, with D possibly matching TRBD2 (6 bases). The germline gives CDR1 LGHNA, CDR2 YSLEER. Between the trimmed V and J ends, which lost 6 bases and 4 bases, there was a span of 11 bases. CDR3 length: 13 residues. In DNA, the CDR3 is TGCGCCAGCAGACGGGAGATTGCAGATACGCAGTATTTT. It yields the protein CASRREIADTQYF.

This clonotype was detected a few times. This sequence joins TRBV4-2 and TRBJ1-1; a possible D gene is TRBD1 (6 bases). Germline V gene sequence: CDR1 LGHNA, CDR2 YNFKEQ. This CDR3 has 14 residues. V lost 4 bases to trimming and J lost 7 bases, with 16 bases between them. The CDR3 nucleotides are TGTGCCAGCAGCCTACAGGGCCTAGTAAGTGAAGCTTTCTTT. This codes for CASSLQGLVSEAFF.

The chain links TRBV27 to TRBJ2-1, with 13 bases aligning to TRBD2. Germline V gene data show CDR1 as MNHEY and CDR2 as SMNVEV (reference sequence). J was trimmed by 5 bases and V by 5 bases; bases with no gene match: 15. This CDR3 is 19 amino acids long. This CDR3 is CASSVPGLAGRSGDNEQFF. DNA of the CDR3: TGTGCCAGCAGTGTCCCGGGACTAGCGGGGAGGTCGGGGGACAATGAGCAGTTCTTC.

This clonotype appeared a few times. V gene TRBV2 combines with J gene TRBJ2-7; D is unclear. The germline gives CDR1 SNHLY, CDR2 FYNNEI. The CDR3 has 11 amino acids. Trimming stripped 6 bases from V and 5 bases from J, with 8 bases between. The chain's CDR3 is CASRPVHEQYF. The CDR3 coding sequence is TGTGCCAGCAGGCCCGTACACGAGCAGTACTTC.

The chain is built from TRBV27 and TRBJ2-1; D gene ambiguous. V was clipped by 6 bases and J by 7 bases, with 16 bases between them. The CDR3 sequence is 14 residues long. CDR1 is MNHEY and CDR2 is SMNVEV in the germline V gene (reference sequence). CDR3 sequence (DNA): TGTGCCAGCAGCCATAGTCTCGGCGCTAATGAGCAGTTCTTC. Protein product: CASSHSLGANEQFF.

This clonotype was counted a few times. The chain joins TRBV7-9 to TRBJ2-1; D is tentatively TRBD1 or TRBD2 (5 bases each). V dropped 6 bases and J dropped 7 bases, with 19 bases sitting between them. Germline loops: CDR1 SEHNR, CDR2 FQNEAQ (reference sequence). This CDR3 has 15 amino acids. The DNA of the CDR3 is TGTGCCAGCAGACCCGGGACGGCTTTAGGGAATGAGCAGTTCTTC. It codes for CASRPGTALGNEQFF.

The gene calls are TRBV12-3 or TRBV12-4 and TRBJ2-3; maybe TRBD1 (6 bases). The length of the CDR3 is 14 residues. V dropped 6 bases and J dropped 4 bases, with 14 bases sitting between them. The CDR3 spells CASRQGSDPDTQYF. Here the CDR3 DNA reads TGTGCCAGCAGACAGGGATCAGACCCAGATACGCAGTATTTT.

The V gene is TRBV4-3, the J gene TRBJ1-1; possibly TRBD1 for D (6 bases). Germline CDR1 reads LGHNA; CDR2 reads YSLEER. Deletions cut 1 base from V and 4 bases from J, with 16 bases between. CDR3 length: 16 amino acids. The chain's CDR3 is CASSQALARGSTEAFF. The CDR3 nucleotides are TGCGCCAGCAGCCAAGCCTTAGCCAGGGGAAGCACTGAAGCTTTCTTT.

The V and J genes are TRBV7-2 and TRBJ1-1, with D uncertain. Germline V gene sequence: CDR1 SGHTA, CDR2 FQGNSA. The CDR3 sequence is 12 residues long. Deletions cut 0 bases from V and 11 bases from J, with 10 bases between. Here the CDR3 DNA reads TGTGCCAGCAGCTTAGCTGGAGGGAGGGCTTTCTTT. As protein: CASSLAGGRAFF.

This clonotype occurred a few times. The DNA of the CDR3 is TGTGCCAGTAGTATACGCGCAGGGATTATCGAGACCCAGTACTTC. Residues: CASSIRAGIIETQYF. The rearrangement joins TRBV19 to TRBJ2-5, with D possibly being TRBD1 (5 bases). This CDR3 is built from 15 residues. Per the germline V gene, CDR1 is LNHDA and CDR2 is SQIVND (reference sequence). V was pared by 2 bases and J by 5 bases, with 15 bases between.

This chain joins TRBV12-3 or TRBV12-4 and TRBJ2-3; unclear D gene. CDR3 size: 14 residues. The V and J ends lost 2 bases and 4 bases respectively, with 10 bases between them. The CDR3 bases are TGTGCCAGCAGTTTAATCCTCTCGCCAGATACGCAGTATTTT. Translated: CASSLILSPDTQYF.

The rearrangement links TRBV30 to TRBJ2-3, with TRBD1 matching 8 bases. CDR3 length: 14 amino acids. The germline CDR1 and CDR2 sequences are GTSNPN and SVGIG (reference sequence). V lost 4 bases to trimming and J lost 5 bases; unmatched junction nucleotides: 8. CDR3 loop: CAWTFGQGEDTQYF. The CDR3 bases are TGTGCCTGGACTTTCGGACAGGGAGAAGATACGCAGTATTTT.

The rearrangement links TRBV7-6 to TRBJ2-3, with D perhaps TRBD1 or TRBD2 (5 bases each). This CDR3 is built from 19 residues. Between the trimmed V and J ends, which lost 4 bases and 1 base, there was a span of 24 bases. CDR1 and CDR2 (germline): SGHVS, FNYEAQ. This CDR3 reads CASSSRTWGMGVGTDTQYF. The CDR3, as DNA: TGTGCCAGCAGCTCGAGGACTTGGGGGATGGGGGTAGGCACAGATACGCAGTATTTT.

This clonotype was seen repeatedly, ten times or more. The chain links TRBV29-1 to TRBJ2-1; D is perhaps TRBD2 (5 bases). Trimming took off 5 bases at V and 9 bases at J, with 17 bases between the two ends. This CDR3 comprises 13 residues. The germline V gene encodes CDR1 SQVTM and CDR2 ANQGSEA. In DNA form, the CDR3 reads TGCAGCGTTCCACCGCCGGGGATGAGTGAGCAGTTCTTC. Translation gives CSVPPPGMSEQFF.

This chain links TRBV11-2 with TRBJ1-4; D perhaps matches TRBD1 (5 bases). V lost 5 bases to trimming and J lost 6 bases, with 13 bases between them. The CDR3 sequence is 14 residues long. Germline assignment: CDR1 SGHAT and CDR2 FQNNGV. In DNA form, the CDR3 reads TGTGCCAGCAGCGTCGCCGGGGACTATGAAAAACTGTTTTTT. Its protein is CASSVAGDYEKLFF. Together with reference TRBV11-2 and TRBJ1-4, the CDR3 gives the full variable domain: EAGVAQSPRYKIIEKRQSVAFWCNPISGHATLYWYQQILGQGPKLLIQFQNNGVVDDSQLPKDRFSAERLKGVDSTLKIQPAKLEDSAVYLCASSVAGDYEKLFFGSGTQLSVL.

This clonotype was observed a handful of times. The V call is TRBV29-1, the J call TRBJ1-1, with 7 bases aligning to TRBD1. J was trimmed by 4 bases and V by 0 bases; bases with no gene match: 8. Germline CDR1 reads SQVTM; CDR2 reads ANQGSEA. The CDR3 length is 15 residues. The CDR3 loop is CSVEDRQGGGTEAFF. In DNA, the CDR3 is TGCAGCGTTGAAGATAGGCAGGGGGGTGGCACTGAAGCTTTCTTT.

This clonotype was picked up a small number of times. The chain couples TRBV27 to TRBJ2-7; D may be TRBD1 (6 bases). CDR1 is MNHEY and CDR2 is SMNVEV in the germline V gene (reference sequence). There are 16 residues in the CDR3. Trimming took off 6 bases at V and 3 bases at J, with 21 bases between the two ends. For the CDR3, the DNA is TGTGCCAGCAGGCCCAATACAGGGTTATTAGACTACGAGCAGTACTTC. Translated, it gives CASRPNTGLLDYEQYF.

This clonotype turned up a few times. The CDR3 bases are TGTGCCATCAGGACCCCCGGGGAAAGATACGACGAGCAGTACTTC. It is translated as CAIRTPGERYDEQYF. This chain connects TRBV10-3 to TRBJ2-7, with a tentative D call TRBD2 (5 bases). V lost 6 bases and J lost 5, with 20 bases in between. The length of the CDR3 is 15 residues. Per the germline V gene, CDR1 is ENHRY and CDR2 is SYGVKD.

This clonotype was counted a few times. This chain joins TRBV5-4 and TRBJ2-1; TRBD2 is a possible D gene (6 bases). CDR3 length equals 14 residues. CDR1 and CDR2 (germline): SGHNT, YYREEE (reference sequence). Trimming took 0 bases from V and 6 from J, leaving 10 bases between them. CDR3 sequence (DNA): TGTGCCAGCAGCTTGGCCGGAGGGTTCAATGAGCAGTTCTTC. Its protein product is CASSLAGGFNEQFF.

The chain has TRBV20-1 and TRBJ2-7, with TRBD1 matching over 9 bases. The CDR3 length is 12 residues. Losses at the gene ends were 5 bases for V and 5 bases for J; bases not matched to a gene: 4. The germline V gene has CDR1 DFQATT and CDR2 SNEGSKA (reference sequence). The CDR3 loop is CSADRGGHEQYF. CDR3 DNA: TGCAGTGCTGACAGGGGGGGTCACGAGCAGTACTTC.

This clonotype came up a few times. The rearrangement links TRBV24-1 to TRBJ2-1; weak D call: TRBD2 (5 bases). The V end lost 5 bases, the J end lost 9 bases, and 10 bases lay between the germline ends. Germline V lookup: CDR1 KGHDR, CDR2 SFDVKD. The CDR3 length is 12 residues. Here the CDR3 DNA reads TGTGCCACCAGTGTCTGGGAGAGTGAGCAGTTCTTC. Encoded protein: CATSVWESEQFF.

This clonotype was seen repeatedly, ten times or more. The chain carries TRBV27 and TRBJ1-2, with no clear D. Germline V gene sequence: CDR1 MNHEY, CDR2 SMNVEV (reference sequence). Between the trimmed V and J ends, which lost 6 bases and 2 bases, there was a span of 10 bases. The CDR3 totals 13 residues. CDR3 region: CASSLRGNYGYTF. DNA for the CDR3: TGTGCCAGCAGCTTACGGGGAAACTATGGCTACACCTTC.

This clonotype was detected ten times or more. The chain uses TRBV20-1 and TRBJ2-7; 13 nucleotides match TRBD2. The CDR3 extends over 13 amino acids. Germline V gene lookup returns CDR1 DFQATT and CDR2 SNEGSKA (reference sequence). V dropped 3 bases and J dropped 5; count of bases not matched to a gene: 1. As DNA, the CDR3 is TGCAGTGCTAGCGGACTAGCGGGAGACGAGCAGTACTTC. The encoded protein is CSASGLAGDEQYF.